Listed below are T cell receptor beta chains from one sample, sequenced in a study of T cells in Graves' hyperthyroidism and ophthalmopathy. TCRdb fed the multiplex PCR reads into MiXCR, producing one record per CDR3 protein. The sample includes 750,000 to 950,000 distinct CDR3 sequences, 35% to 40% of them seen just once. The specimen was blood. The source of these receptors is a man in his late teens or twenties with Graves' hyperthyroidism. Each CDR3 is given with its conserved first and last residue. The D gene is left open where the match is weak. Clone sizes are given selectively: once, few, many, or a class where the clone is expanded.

CDR3 DNA: TGTGCCAGCATCGAGGAGGGGGTCCCCGGGGAGCTGTTTTTT; CDR3 protein: CASIEEGVPGELFF; clone size: many; D gene: .; V gene: TRBV2; J gene: TRBJ2-2
CDR3 DNA: TGCAGCGCCCTCGGACAGGGAACGGAGACCCAGTACTTC; CDR3 protein: CSALGQGTETQYF; clone size: .; D gene: TRBD1; V gene: TRBV29-1; J gene: TRBJ2-5
CDR3 DNA: TGTGCCAGCAGCCCCAAGACACGGTACCAAGAGACCCAGTACTTC; CDR3 protein: CASSPKTRYQETQYF; clone size: few; D gene: .; V gene: TRBV7-8; J gene: TRBJ2-5
CDR3 DNA: TGTGCCAGCAGCTTAGTTCAGATCTACGAGCATTTT; CDR3 protein: CASSLVQIYEHF; clone size: .; D gene: .; V gene: TRBV7-2; J gene: TRBJ1-5
CDR3 DNA: TGTGCCAGCAGCCAAGATGAGCGGGAGATCACCGGGGAGCTGTTTTTT; CDR3 protein: CASSQDEREITGELFF; clone size: .; D gene: TRBD2; V gene: TRBV7-2; J gene: TRBJ2-2
CDR3 DNA: TGTGCCACCAGCAGGGCACCCGGGACACCTTCCTACGAGCAGTACTTC; CDR3 protein: CATSRAPGTPSYEQYF; clone size: few; D gene: .; V gene: TRBV15; J gene: TRBJ2-7
CDR3 DNA: TGTGCCAGCAGCCGGGAGTCTAGGACTGAAGCTTTCTTT; CDR3 protein: CASSRESRTEAFF; clone size: .; D gene: .; V gene: TRBV7-9; J gene: TRBJ1-1
CDR3 DNA: TGCAGTGCCTCACGTATGGGCGTTGAGCAGTACTTC; CDR3 protein: CSASRMGVEQYF; clone size: few; D gene: .; V gene: TRBV20-1; J gene: TRBJ2-7
CDR3 DNA: TGTGCCACCGGGACAGGGGGTAGGACTGAAGCTTTCTTT; CDR3 protein: CATGTGGRTEAFF; clone size: .; D gene: TRBD1; V gene: TRBV10-3; J gene: TRBJ1-1
CDR3 DNA: TGTGCCATCAGTTTCCGGAGGGAGGATCAGCCCCAGCATTTT; CDR3 protein: CAISFRREDQPQHF; clone size: .; D gene: .; V gene: TRBV10-3; J gene: TRBJ1-5
CDR3 DNA: TGTGCCAGCAGCTTCTTGCAGCCATCCTACGAGCAGTACTTC; CDR3 protein: CASSFLQPSYEQYF; clone size: many; D gene: .; V gene: TRBV7-2; J gene: TRBJ2-7
CDR3 DNA: TGCAGCGTTGAACCCAGGCGCACTGAAGCTTTCTTT; CDR3 protein: CSVEPRRTEAFF; clone size: many; D gene: .; V gene: TRBV29-1; J gene: TRBJ1-1
CDR3 DNA: TGTGCCAGCAATTCGCAACGAAAGGACACTGAAGCTTTCTTT; CDR3 protein: CASNSQRKDTEAFF; clone size: .; D gene: .; V gene: TRBV12-3/TRBV12-4; J gene: TRBJ1-1
CDR3 DNA: TGTGCCAGCAGGGGCGGGACAGCCCAAGAGACCCAGTACTTC; CDR3 protein: CASRGGTAQETQYF; clone size: few; D gene: .; V gene: TRBV6-5; J gene: TRBJ2-5
CDR3 DNA: TGTGCCAGCAGACCGGGACGGGTGGAATTCACTGAAGCTTTCTTT; CDR3 protein: CASRPGRVEFTEAFF; clone size: .; D gene: .; V gene: TRBV5-6; J gene: TRBJ1-1
CDR3 DNA: TGCAGCGTTGAGGCGACCTCCTACGAGCAGTACTTC; CDR3 protein: CSVEATSYEQYF; clone size: few; D gene: .; V gene: TRBV29-1; J gene: TRBJ2-7
CDR3 DNA: TGCGCCAGCAGCCAAGAGCTGGGAACTGAAGCTTTCTTT; CDR3 protein: CASSQELGTEAFF; clone size: .; D gene: .; V gene: TRBV4-3; J gene: TRBJ1-1
CDR3 DNA: TGCAGCGTAAGTAGTCTCGGCAATGGCTACACCTTC; CDR3 protein: CSVSSLGNGYTF; clone size: .; D gene: .; V gene: TRBV29-1; J gene: TRBJ1-2
CDR3 DNA: TGTGCCAGCCTGGAGGCTAGCGGACAGACCCAGTACTTC; CDR3 protein: CASLEASGQTQYF; clone size: once; D gene: TRBD2; V gene: TRBV19; J gene: TRBJ2-5
CDR3 DNA: TGTGCCACCAGCTCTATTGGGACAGGGAAACTAAATCAGCCCCAGCATTTT; CDR3 protein: CATSSIGTGKLNQPQHF; clone size: .; D gene: TRBD1; V gene: TRBV15; J gene: TRBJ1-5
CDR3 DNA: TGTGCCAGCAGCCCTAAATGGGGGGGAGAGACCCAGTACTTC; CDR3 protein: CASSPKWGGETQYF; clone size: few; D gene: TRBD2; V gene: TRBV7-8; J gene: TRBJ2-5
CDR3 DNA: TGTGCCAGCTCCCCAAACGCGCAGGTCGGGGAAAAACTGTTTTTT; CDR3 protein: CASSPNAQVGEKLFF; clone size: .; D gene: .; V gene: TRBV7-9; J gene: TRBJ1-4
CDR3 DNA: TGCAGCGGTCACTTCGGGGGGACTGAAGCTTTCTTT; CDR3 protein: CSGHFGGTEAFF; clone size: many; D gene: .; V gene: TRBV29-1; J gene: TRBJ1-1
CDR3 DNA: TGTGCCAGCAGCTCCCAGCGGGGGGAGCAGTTCTTC; CDR3 protein: CASSSQRGEQFF; clone size: few; D gene: TRBD2; V gene: TRBV7-6; J gene: TRBJ2-1
CDR3 DNA: TGTGCCAGCAGCTCCTTGGGGGCCAATCACCAAGAGACCCAGTACTTC; CDR3 protein: CASSSLGANHQETQYF; clone size: few; D gene: .; V gene: TRBV5-4; J gene: TRBJ2-5
CDR3 DNA: TGTGCCAGCAGTTTAGAAAGGACAGAATTTAACTATGGCTACACCTTC; CDR3 protein: CASSLERTEFNYGYTF; clone size: few; D gene: .; V gene: TRBV12-3/TRBV12-4; J gene: TRBJ1-2
CDR3 DNA: TGTGCCACCAGCAGAGATCGACAGGGCGGCGTCGAAAAACTGTTTTTT; CDR3 protein: CATSRDRQGGVEKLFF; clone size: many; D gene: TRBD1; V gene: TRBV15; J gene: TRBJ1-4
CDR3 DNA: TGCAGCGTTAAGGCCGGGCTGGGTTTCGGCTACACCTTC; CDR3 protein: CSVKAGLGFGYTF; clone size: .; D gene: .; V gene: TRBV29-1; J gene: TRBJ1-2
CDR3 DNA: TGTGCCAGTCTAGGGCGGGGGTCGGATCAGCCCCAGCATTTT; CDR3 protein: CASLGRGSDQPQHF; clone size: many; D gene: .; V gene: TRBV19; J gene: TRBJ1-5
CDR3 DNA: TGCAGCGTTGGTGGTGGGGCTATGAACACTGAAGCTTTCTTT; CDR3 protein: CSVGGGAMNTEAFF; clone size: .; D gene: .; V gene: TRBV29-1; J gene: TRBJ1-1
CDR3 DNA: TGTGCCAGCAGTTTAGAAGTGTGGACAGGGAATGAAAAACTGTTTTTT; CDR3 protein: CASSLEVWTGNEKLFF; clone size: .; D gene: TRBD1; V gene: TRBV12-3/TRBV12-4; J gene: TRBJ1-4
CDR3 DNA: TGTGCCAGCAGTTACCTGGGACGAGGGACGAACACCGGGGAGCTGTTTTTT; CDR3 protein: CASSYLGRGTNTGELFF; clone size: .; D gene: .; V gene: TRBV6-5; J gene: TRBJ2-2
CDR3 DNA: TGTGCCAGCAGTCTGCGGCCTCCCCCTGGCTACACCTTC; CDR3 protein: CASSLRPPPGYTF; clone size: many; D gene: .; V gene: TRBV6-1; J gene: TRBJ1-2
CDR3 DNA: TGTGCCAGCAGCGCCCGGGACGGGCAGTGGGAGCAGTACTTC; CDR3 protein: CASSARDGQWEQYF; clone size: .; D gene: .; V gene: TRBV7-2; J gene: TRBJ2-7
CDR3 DNA: TGTGCCAGCACAGACATGACGGCTATTAACTACGAGCAGTACTTC; CDR3 protein: CASTDMTAINYEQYF; clone size: few; D gene: .; V gene: TRBV2; J gene: TRBJ2-7
CDR3 DNA: TGCAGTGCTGGACCGAACAGGATGAGCTCCTACGAGCAGTACTTC; CDR3 protein: CSAGPNRMSSYEQYF; clone size: .; D gene: .; V gene: TRBV20-1; J gene: TRBJ2-7
CDR3 DNA: TGTGCCAGCAGCTTCCAGGGGGCGGGCGCCTACGAGCAGTACTTC; CDR3 protein: CASSFQGAGAYEQYF; clone size: .; D gene: TRBD1; V gene: TRBV7-9; J gene: TRBJ2-7